Listed below are T cell receptor beta chains from one sample, sequenced in a study of human T cells and chemical hapten exposure. TCRdb processed the RACE reads anew with MiXCR; each CDR3 protein has one entry. The sample has around 100,000 distinct CDR3 sequences, 9.5% to 11% seen once. The sequencing used whole blood, collected in connection with sensitization to the hapten diphenylcyclopropenone (DPC). Receptors originate from a woman between 40 and 50 years old with alopecia areata. Some clones in this sample may be carry-over from other donors' samples. Each CDR3 is given with its conserved first and last residue. Each record gives: clone size, V gene, D gene, J gene, CDR3 protein, CDR3 DNA. D genes are given only for firm matches. Clone size appears in some rows only: once, few, many, or a class for an expanded clone.

abundance: few
v_gene: TRBV29-1
d_gene: NA
j_gene: TRBJ1-1
CDR3aa: CSVGGTEAFF
CDR3nt: TGCAGCGTTGGGGGGACTGAAGCTTTCTTT

abundance: many
v_gene: TRBV4-1
d_gene: TRBD2
j_gene: TRBJ2-7
CDR3aa: CASSLGLAGNYEQYF
CDR3nt: TGCGCCAGCAGCCTGGGACTAGCGGGAAACTACGAGCAGTACTTC

abundance: NA
v_gene: TRBV11-2
d_gene: TRBD1
j_gene: TRBJ2-1
CDR3aa: CASSPGQVIWNEQFF
CDR3nt: TGTGCCAGCAGCCCCGGACAGGTTATTTGGAATGAGCAGTTCTTC

abundance: few
v_gene: TRBV27
d_gene: NA
j_gene: TRBJ2-3
CDR3aa: CASSLVGDTDTQYF
CDR3nt: TGTGCCAGCAGTTTAGTCGGGGACACAGATACGCAGTATTTT

abundance: many
v_gene: TRBV10-2
d_gene: TRBD2
j_gene: TRBJ2-2
CDR3aa: CASSEWASGTNTGELFF
CDR3nt: TGCGCCAGCAGTGAGTGGGCTAGCGGGACCAACACCGGGGAGCTGTTTTTT

abundance: NA
v_gene: TRBV7-7
d_gene: NA
j_gene: TRBJ2-1
CDR3aa: CASSEGLPPGNEQFF
CDR3nt: TGTGCCAGCAGCGAGGGACTCCCCCCCGGGAATGAGCAGTTCTTC

abundance: many
v_gene: TRBV12-3/TRBV12-4
d_gene: NA
j_gene: TRBJ1-5
CDR3aa: CASSLGQGLTAQHF
CDR3nt: TGTGCCAGCAGTTTAGGGCAGGGCCTAACGGCCCAGCATTTT

abundance: few
v_gene: TRBV12-3/TRBV12-4
d_gene: NA
j_gene: TRBJ2-2
CDR3aa: CASRATGLEAGELFF
CDR3nt: TGTGCCAGCAGGGCCACCGGCCTAGAAGCCGGGGAGCTGTTTTTT

abundance: NA
v_gene: TRBV18
d_gene: NA
j_gene: TRBJ1-2
CDR3aa: CASSATESYGYTF
CDR3nt: TGTGCCAGCTCCGCGACAGAGAGCTATGGCTACACCTTC

abundance: NA
v_gene: TRBV7-2
d_gene: NA
j_gene: TRBJ2-1
CDR3aa: CASSPPGTPASYNEQFF
CDR3nt: TGTGCCAGCAGCCCTCCCGGGACTCCCGCCAGTTACAATGAGCAGTTCTTC

abundance: NA
v_gene: TRBV29-1
d_gene: NA
j_gene: TRBJ2-7
CDR3aa: CSVEDSEGREQYF
CDR3nt: TGCAGCGTTGAAGATTCCGAGGGAAGGGAGCAGTACTTC

abundance: many
v_gene: TRBV3-1
d_gene: NA
j_gene: TRBJ2-7
CDR3aa: CASSLGLGQSYEQYF
CDR3nt: TGTGCCAGCAGCCTGGGCCTTGGACAGTCCTACGAGCAGTACTTC

abundance: few
v_gene: TRBV14
d_gene: TRBD1
j_gene: TRBJ2-7
CDR3aa: CASSHGDRSSYEQYF
CDR3nt: TGTGCCAGCAGCCATGGGGACAGATCCTCCTACGAGCAGTACTTC

abundance: NA
v_gene: TRBV9
d_gene: NA
j_gene: TRBJ2-5
CDR3aa: CASSVQGKETQYF
CDR3nt: TGTGCCAGCAGCGTACAGGGGAAAGAGACCCAGTACTTC

abundance: many
v_gene: TRBV6-2/TRBV6-3
d_gene: TRBD2
j_gene: TRBJ2-7
CDR3aa: CASSYRLAGVDEQYF
CDR3nt: TGTGCCAGCAGTTACCGCCTAGCGGGAGTCGACGAGCAGTACTTC

abundance: NA
v_gene: TRBV18
d_gene: NA
j_gene: TRBJ2-5
CDR3aa: CASSPPPRETQYF
CDR3nt: TGTGCCAGCTCACCACCCCCGCGAGAGACCCAGTACTTC

abundance: few
v_gene: TRBV6-2/TRBV6-3
d_gene: NA
j_gene: TRBJ1-2
CDR3aa: CASSSDVRYGYTF
CDR3nt: TGTGCCAGCAGCTCGGACGTCCGCTATGGCTACACCTTC

abundance: many
v_gene: TRBV2
d_gene: NA
j_gene: TRBJ2-2
CDR3aa: CASKRNTGELFF
CDR3nt: TGTGCCAGCAAAAGGAACACCGGGGAGCTGTTTTTT

abundance: many
v_gene: TRBV7-9
d_gene: NA
j_gene: TRBJ2-1
CDR3aa: CASGPFYNEQFF
CDR3nt: TGTGCCAGCGGGCCGTTTTACAATGAGCAGTTCTTC

abundance: many
v_gene: TRBV7-2
d_gene: NA
j_gene: TRBJ2-1
CDR3aa: CASSLGPTRNEQFF
CDR3nt: TGTGCCAGCAGCCTAGGGCCCACGCGGAATGAGCAGTTCTTC

abundance: NA
v_gene: TRBV4-2
d_gene: NA
j_gene: TRBJ2-1
CDR3aa: CASSQGIVGTYNEQFF
CDR3nt: TGTGCCAGCAGCCAAGGGATTGTTGGGACCTACAATGAGCAGTTCTTC